This entry describes one T cell receptor (beta chain). Its target is unknown. This sample is drawn from a study of cytomegalovirus exposure and HLA in healthy donors. The CDR3 loop spans 14 amino acids. Germline lookup yields CDR1 MNHEY and CDR2 SVGAGI. V dropped 5 bases and J dropped 1; count of bases not matched to a gene: 4. Primers included in the PCR were 60 Vbeta and 13 Jbeta primers. Here immunoSEQ multiplex PCR was the method, and the copy in TCRdb shows in-frame clones only, minus some. The repertoire holds about 170,000 clones, 75% to 90% seen once, with about 2.5% in the top ten. Regarding the study as a whole: Earlier results showed most TCR beta V segments being productive about 87% or about 30% of the time.

V usage is TRBV6-5 and J usage is TRBJ1-1, with TRBD1 identical over 7 bases. This receptor was obtained from a male donor in good health and CMV-seronegative. Sequenced material: PBMCs. The CDR3 spells CASSRGQWNTEAFF. The CDR3 DNA reads as TGTGCCAGCAGTAGGGGACAGTGGAACACTGAAGCTTTCTTT.